The rows below give T cell receptor beta chains drawn from one sample of a study of shared clonotypes between healthy human individuals. Produced via immunoSEQ multiplex PCR; TCRdb's table is partial and in-frame only. The sample carries roughly 500,000 clones, roughly three quarters recorded once. The source material was PBMCs. The receptors come from a middle-aged woman in good health. Some clones in this sample may be carry-over from other donors' samples. CDR3s include the opening cysteine and the closing phenylalanine or tryptophan. The D gene is left open where the match is weak. Expanded clones get a size class; other rows say once, few or many, or leave the size out.

>TRBJ2-4|TRBD1|TRBV5-6|NA
TGTGCCAGCAGCTTCCGGGACAGAGAAAACATTCAGTACTTC
CASSFRDRENIQYF
>TRBJ1-2|NA|TRBV19|NA
TGTGCCAGTAGAGGGACAAACTATGGCTACACCTTC
CASRGTNYGYTF
>TRBJ2-7|TRBD1|TRBV9|few
TGTGCCAGCAGCAAACGGGACAGCTCCTACGAGCAGTACTTC
CASSKRDSSYEQYF
>TRBJ2-7|NA|TRBV29-1|NA
TGCAGCGTTGAGGAGGGGGCCGGGGAGCAGTACTTC
CSVEEGAGEQYF
>TRBJ2-5|NA|TRBV23-1|NA
TGCGCCAGCAGTCAATCTACAGTTCAAGAGACCCAGTACTTC
CASSQSTVQETQYF
>TRBJ1-4|NA|TRBV2|NA
TGTGCCAGCAGTGACTGGGTAAAACTGTTTTTT
CASSDWVKLFF
>TRBJ2-5|NA|TRBV6-5|NA
TGTGCCAGCAGTTACTCCCAGGGATTCCAAGAGACCCAGTACTTC
CASSYSQGFQETQYF
>TRBJ2-1|NA|TRBV6-5|NA
TGTGCCAGCAGCGTACAACTAGACAATGAGCAGTTCTTC
CASSVQLDNEQFF
>TRBJ2-1|TRBD1|TRBV2|NA
TGTGCCAACAGGGGGCTTGAGGGTGAGCAGTTCTTC
CANRGLEGEQFF
>TRBJ2-2|TRBD1|TRBV5-1|NA
TGCGCCAGCAGCTTTTCCCCTTTTCGGACAGGGGATAACACCGGGGAGCTGTTTTTT
CASSFSPFRTGDNTGELFF
>TRBJ2-7|NA|TRBV4-3|many
TGCGCCAGCAGCCAAGATTGGGGGATAGAGCAGTACTTC
CASSQDWGIEQYF
>TRBJ2-1|NA|TRBV19|NA
TGTGCCAGTGGTGGGGCCCGCTCCTACAATGAGCAGTTCTTC
CASGGARSYNEQFF
>TRBJ2-5|TRBD2|TRBV2|NA
TGTGCCAGCAGTGAAGCGGGCGGGAGGATGGTAGAGACCCAGTACTTC
CASSEAGGRMVETQYF
>TRBJ2-1|NA|TRBV7-9|NA
TGTGCCAGCAGCTTAGTGGGAGAGGGGTACAATGAGCAGTTCTTC
CASSLVGEGYNEQFF
>TRBJ2-3|NA|TRBV6-6|NA
TGTGCCAGCAGGAAGGAGGAGGGAGATACGCAGTATTTT
CASRKEEGDTQYF
>TRBJ1-5|TRBD1|TRBV28|once
TGTGCCAGCACCGCAGGGGGCCCGAGCAATCAGCCCCAGCATTTT
CASTAGGPSNQPQHF
>TRBJ2-3|NA|TRBV5-4|few
TGTGCCAGCAGCCCCAGCACAGATACGCAGTATTTT
CASSPSTDTQYF
>TRBJ2-7|NA|TRBV6-6|NA
TGTGCCAGCAGTCCACCTACTAGCACCCACTACGAGCAGTACTTC
CASSPPTSTHYEQYF
>TRBJ1-4|NA|TRBV7-9|NA
TGTGCCAGCAGCTTGGGGCAGGGTATGGTTGAAAAACTGTTTTTT
CASSLGQGMVEKLFF
>TRBJ2-1|NA|TRBV19|NA
TGTGCCAGTATTCAAACCGGGAGCTCCTACAATGAGCAGTTCTTC
CASIQTGSSYNEQFF
>TRBJ2-7|TRBD2|TRBV7-9|once
TGTGCCAGCAGCTTATCCCCTAGCGGGGCATACGAGCAGTACTTC
CASSLSPSGAYEQYF
>TRBJ2-7|TRBD2|TRBV27|NA
TGTGCCAGCAGTCAAGTGGGGGGGGCCTACGAGCAGTACTTC
CASSQVGGAYEQYF
>TRBJ1-4|NA|TRBV6-1|once
TGTGCCAGCACCCTTGGAGGTTGGGAAAAACTGTTTTTT
CASTLGGWEKLFF
>TRBJ2-1|NA|TRBV5-1|NA
TGCGCCAGCAGCCCCGGACTGGAGCCCTACAATGAGCAGTTCTTC
CASSPGLEPYNEQFF
>TRBJ2-7|TRBD1|TRBV10-3|few
TGTGCCATCAAAACCGGGACAGGTTCCTACGAGCAGTACTTC
CAIKTGTGSYEQYF
>TRBJ2-1|NA|TRBV9|NA
TGTGCCAGCAGCCCAAGACTGGCCAATGAGCAGTTCTTC
CASSPRLANEQFF
>TRBJ2-1|NA|TRBV29-1|NA
TGCAGCGTTGAAGATCTCGGGATGTTCTTC
CSVEDLGMFF
>TRBJ2-7|NA|TRBV27|NA
TGTGCCAGCAGTTTATCGGGGGAGAGCAGAACCTACGAGCAGTACTTC
CASSLSGESRTYEQYF
>TRBJ2-1|NA|TRBV19|NA
TGTGCCAGCGCGAGTCGGAACTCCTACAATGAGCAGTTCTTC
CASASRNSYNEQFF
>TRBJ1-5|TRBD1|TRBV30|NA
TGTGCCTGGACCCGGGACAGGGTTACCCCTCTAGAGCCCCAGCATTTT
CAWTRDRVTPLEPQHF
>TRBJ2-5|TRBD1|TRBV7-9|NA
TGTGCCAGCAGCCGGACAGGGGTTGGAGGAGAGACCCAGTACTTC
CASSRTGVGGETQYF
>TRBJ1-5|NA|TRBV7-8|NA
TGTGCCAGCAGCAACCGGGACAGCAATCAGCCCCAGCATTTT
CASSNRDSNQPQHF
>TRBJ2-5|NA|TRBV29-1|NA
TGCAGCACTATGCCAGGGGAGACCCAGTACTTC
CSTMPGETQYF
>TRBJ1-3|NA|TRBV18|NA
TGTGCCAGCTCACCACCCGAGTTGGGAAACACCATATATTTT
CASSPPELGNTIYF
>TRBJ2-1|NA|TRBV7-8|NA
TGTGCCAGCAGCCCCTCCTTTGTTCTTCGGGTCCCCTACAATGAGCAGTTCTTC
CASSPSFVLRVPYNEQFF
>TRBJ2-1|TRBD2|TRBV27|NA
TGTGCCAGCAGTTTGAGGGGACTAGCGCTCGGAAAAGCAGCCAATGAGCAGTTCTTC
CASSLRGLALGKAANEQFF
>TRBJ1-2|NA|TRBV29-1|NA
TGCAGCGTTGAAGACACAGCCAGCACCGCCTATGGCTACACCTTC
CSVEDTASTAYGYTF
>TRBJ2-2|TRBD1|TRBV18|NA
TGTGCCAGCTCACCTCCGCTAGGGACAGTCTCAGGGGAGCTGTTTTTT
CASSPPLGTVSGELFF
>TRBJ2-5|NA|TRBV7-2|NA
TGTGCCAGCAGCTTAGAGGGAAGGTGGGGGACCCAGTACTTC
CASSLEGRWGTQYF
>TRBJ2-7|NA|TRBV30|few
TGTGCCTGGGGCTCATCCTACGAGCAGTACTTC
CAWGSSYEQYF
>TRBJ2-1|TRBD2|TRBV7-2|NA
TGTGCCAGCATCAATCAAAGACTAGCGGGAGGGGAGCAGTTCTTC
CASINQRLAGGEQFF
>TRBJ2-7|NA|TRBV30|NA
TGTGCCTGGAGTGTAGGCTTTACCTACGAGCAGTACTTC
CAWSVGFTYEQYF
>TRBJ2-3|TRBD1|TRBV19|NA
TGTGCCAGTGACAGGGGAGGCACAGATACGCAGTATTTT
CASDRGGTDTQYF
>TRBJ2-1|TRBD2|TRBV6-4|NA
TGTGCCAGCAGTGCGACTAGCGGGGTTAATGAGCAGTTCTTC
CASSATSGVNEQFF
>TRBJ2-3|NA|TRBV6-1|once
TGTGCCAGCAGTGACCGGACCGGGGCAGATACGCAGTATTTT
CASSDRTGADTQYF
>TRBJ2-2|NA|TRBV6-1|NA
TGTGCCAGCAGTGAAGGACCGGACACCGGGGAGCTGTTTTTT
CASSEGPDTGELFF
>TRBJ1-5|NA|TRBV4-2|NA
TGTGCCAGCAGCCTCCAGGGAGGAGAGAATCAGCCCCAGCATTTT
CASSLQGGENQPQHF
>TRBJ1-1|NA|TRBV19|NA
TGTGCCAGTAGAATTACAGGGACCGCTGAAGCTTTCTTT
CASRITGTAEAFF